What follows are 32 T cell receptor beta chains derived from one specimen sequenced in a study of cytomegalovirus exposure and HLA in healthy donors. The PCR made use of 60 Vbeta and 13 Jbeta primers. TCRdb keeps only in-frame clones here, not all; method: immunoSEQ multiplex PCR. Of 100,000 to 150,000 clones in the sample, approximately 81% were seen once. Sequenced material: PBMCs. Receptor source: a woman in her forties in good health and CMV-seronegative.

The rearrangement links TRBV28 to TRBJ1-3, with a possible D match to TRBD1 (6 bases). Trimming removed 5 bases at V and 0 bases at J, with 11 bases between. The CDR3 has 15 residues. Germline loops: CDR1 MDHEN, CDR2 SYDVKM. The CDR3 reads CASSAGGISGNTIYF. The CDR3 DNA is TGTGCCAGCAGTGCTGGGGGCATCTCTGGAAACACCATATATTTT.

The V and J genes are TRBV4-3 and TRBJ1-4, with 9 bases aligning to TRBD1. CDR1 is LGHNA and CDR2 is YSLEER in the germline V gene. V shed 3 bases, J shed 7 bases, and the junction held 12 bases outside the gene matches. The CDR3 extends over 17 amino acids. The CDR3 reads CASSQSRDRVGGEKLFF. The CDR3 bases are TGCGCCAGCAGCCAGTCCCGGGACAGGGTGGGGGGTGAAAAACTGTTTTTT.

J is TRBJ2-1 and V is TRBV4-1; 8 bases fit TRBD2. V trimming: 4 bases; J trimming: 14 bases; junction bases outside the gene matches: 19. CDR1 and CDR2 from the germline V gene are MGHRA and YSYEKL. This CDR3 contains 16 residues. Here the CDR3 DNA reads TGCGCCAGCAGCCGAGGGGAACTAGCGGCTGGGGCTAATGAGTTCTTC. Protein: CASSRGELAAGANEFF.

The rearrangement links TRBV28 to TRBJ2-3; D perhaps matches TRBD2 (6 bases). The CDR3 is made up of 13 amino acids. CDR1 MDHEN and CDR2 SYDVKM come from the germline V gene. V gave up 2 bases and J gave up 8 bases, with 11 bases separating them. CDR3 coding DNA: TGTGCCAGCAGTTTAACCGGGAGCAGTACGCAGTATTTT. Translating it yields CASSLTGSSTQYF.

This clone came up a few times. V is TRBV7-7 and J is TRBJ1-1; D unresolved. The CDR3 runs 13 residues. The V gene's germline CDR1 is SSHAT and CDR2 FNYEAQ (reference sequence). Deletions cut 6 bases from V and 3 bases from J, with 11 bases between. CDR3 bases: TGTGCCAGCAGTCGGCAGGAAGACACTGAAGCTTTCTTT. Protein: CASSRQEDTEAFF. The full variable domain, completed using reference TRBV7-7 and TRBJ1-1, is GAGVSQSPRYKVTKRGQDVTLRCDPISSHATLYWYQQALGQGPEFLTYFNYEAQPDKSGLPSDRFSAERPEGSISTLTIQRTEQRDSAMYRCASSRQEDTEAFFGQGTRLTVV.

The rearrangement links TRBV6-5 to TRBJ1-2; D call uncertain. Trimming took off 9 bases at V and 2 bases at J, with 16 bases between the two ends. The CDR3 sequence is 14 residues long. Germline V lookup: CDR1 MNHEY, CDR2 SVGAGI. The CDR3 is CARQHRRKNYGYTF. CDR3 bases: TGTGCCAGACAACACAGAAGGAAAAACTATGGCTACACCTTC.

The rearrangement joins TRBV7-2 to TRBJ2-7; D is perhaps TRBD2 (5 bases). Germline loops: CDR1 SGHTA, CDR2 FQGNSA. The CDR3 extends over 13 amino acids. Trimming stripped 8 bases from V and 0 bases from J, with 11 bases between. The CDR3 nucleotides read TGTGCCAGCGGAAAACTAGTCTCCTACGAGCAGTACTTC. This sequence encodes CASGKLVSYEQYF.

The chain carries TRBV7-9 and TRBJ2-2; no definite D call. Germline CDR1 SEHNR, CDR2 FQNEAQ (reference sequence). The CDR3 has 11 residues. Between the trimmed V and J ends, which lost 3 bases and 10 bases, there was a span of 6 bases. The CDR3 is CASSLASELFF. DNA of the CDR3: TGTGCCAGCAGCTTGGCCTCGGAGCTGTTTTTT.

V usage is TRBV6-6 and J usage is TRBJ1-2; D is unclear. V was trimmed by 4 bases and J by 8 bases, leaving 8 bases between them. This CDR3 has 11 residues. Germline assignment: CDR1 MNHNY and CDR2 SVGAGI (reference sequence). The CDR3 region is CASSWSGGYTF. In DNA form, the CDR3 reads TGTGCCAGCAGTTGGAGCGGAGGCTACACCTTC.

The genes are TRBV19 and TRBJ1-4; D unresolved. Trimming shortened V by 4 bases and J by 4 bases, and 22 bases separated the two germline ends. Germline V lookup: CDR1 LNHDA, CDR2 SQIVND (reference sequence). The CDR3 length is 18 residues. The CDR3 loop reads CASSRATYTKGNNEKLFF. The CDR3 DNA is TGTGCCAGTAGTAGGGCAACTTACACAAAAGGAAATAATGAAAAACTGTTTTTT.

V gene TRBV5-1 combines with J gene TRBJ2-1; TRBD1 might be the D (5 bases). The CDR3 is 15 residues long. The ends were cut back, 1 base at V and 4 bases at J, with 12 bases in the middle. Germline values: CDR1 SGHRS, CDR2 YFSETQ. The CDR3 loop is CASSLYTGPYNEQFF. Here the CDR3 DNA reads TGCGCCAGCAGCTTGTATACAGGCCCTTACAATGAGCAGTTCTTC. Complete variable domain (other parts from reference TRBV5-1 and TRBJ2-1): KAGVTQTPRYLIKTRGQQVTLSCSPISGHRSVSWYQQTPGQGLQFLFEYFSETQRNKGNFPGRFSGRQFSNSRSEMNVSTLELGDSALYLCASSLYTGPYNEQFFGPGTRLTVL.

The rearrangement links TRBV30 to TRBJ2-3; 8 nucleotides align to TRBD2. CDR1 is GTSNPN and CDR2 is SVGIG in the germline V gene (reference sequence). This CDR3 spans 15 amino acids. The J segment lost 1 base and the V segment lost 3 bases, leaving 6 bases of the junction unmatched. The DNA of the CDR3 is TGTGCCTGGAGCAGCTTGGGACTAGGCACAGATACGCAGTATTTT. It encodes CAWSSLGLGTDTQYF.

V and J are TRBV4-1 and TRBJ1-4; no firm D call. Trimming took 4 bases from V and 5 from J, leaving 8 bases between them. The CDR3 spans 13 residues. Per germline, CDR1 MGHRA and CDR2 YSYEKL. The CDR3 sequence is CASSLRENEKLFF. The CDR3 DNA reads TGCGCCAGCAGCCTCCGGGAGAATGAAAAACTGTTTTTT.

This sequence joins TRBV5-1 and TRBJ2-3; no reliable D call. This CDR3 has 16 residues. Germline assignment: CDR1 SGHRS and CDR2 YFSETQ. Trimming pared 0 bases from V and 2 bases from J, leaving 13 bases between. CDR3 DNA: TGCGCCAGCAGCTTGGCTGACTTTGGCCTCACAGATACGCAGTATTTT. This sequence encodes CASSLADFGLTDTQYF.

This clone was recorded only once. The J gene is TRBJ1-3, the V gene TRBV19; no reliable D call. The CDR3 spans 14 residues. The germline V gene encodes CDR1 LNHDA and CDR2 SQIVND (reference sequence). V shed 0 bases and J shed 0 bases, with 3 bases lying between them. The DNA of the CDR3 is TGTGCCAGTAGTATAGACAGCTCTGGAAACACCATATATTTT. Translated, it gives CASSIDSSGNTIYF.

The V call is TRBV5-8, the J call TRBJ2-2; possible D gene TRBD2, 6 bases. The CDR3 consists of 15 residues. From germline, CDR1 is SGHTS and CDR2 YDEGEE. V lost 5 bases and J lost 5, with 16 bases in between. The CDR3 sequence is CASSSGERTTGELFF. The CDR3 DNA sequence: TGTGCCAGCAGTTCGGGAGAGCGAACGACCGGGGAGCTGTTTTTT. The whole variable domain, remainder taken from reference TRBV5-8 and TRBJ2-2, is EAGVTQSPTHLIKTRGQQATLRCSPISGHTSVYWYQQALGLGLQFLLWYDEGEERNRGNFPPRFSGRQFPNYSSELNVNALELEDSALYLCASSSGERTTGELFFGEGSRLTVL.

V is TRBV9 and J is TRBJ1-1; unclear D gene. Germline V gives CDR1 SGDLS, CDR2 YYNGEE. The CDR3 spans 12 residues. V was pared by 8 bases and J by 0 bases, with 8 bases between. CDR3 nucleotides: TGTGCCAGGTTACAGCTGAACACTGAAGCTTTCTTT. This sequence encodes CARLQLNTEAFF.

J is TRBJ2-6 and V is TRBV6-5; the D gene is possibly TRBD1 (5 bases). The CDR3 is made up of 15 amino acids. Germline loops: CDR1 MNHEY, CDR2 SVGAGI. Deletions cut 2 bases from V and 2 bases from J, with 7 bases between. The CDR3 DNA reads as TGTGCCAGCAGTTACGAAGGGGCTGGGGCCAACGTCCTGACTTTC. Amino acids: CASSYEGAGANVLTF.

This clone was detected a few times. The V call is TRBV6-6, the J call TRBJ2-7, with D possibly matching TRBD1 (5 bases). There are 13 residues in the CDR3. V was clipped by 7 bases and J by 0 bases, with 10 bases between them. Per germline, CDR1 MNHNY and CDR2 SVGAGI (reference sequence). This CDR3 is CASKDSNSYEQYF. CDR3 DNA: TGTGCCAGCAAAGACAGTAACTCCTACGAGCAGTACTTC.

The gene calls are TRBV5-6 and TRBJ2-7, with a possible D match to TRBD1 (6 bases). The CDR3 consists of 14 residues. Germline V gene lookup returns CDR1 SGHDT and CDR2 YYEEEE. The ends were cut back, 0 bases at V and 2 bases at J, with 9 bases in the middle. CDR3 DNA: TGTGCCAGCAGCTTGGCTACAGGGCCCTACGAGCAGTACTTC. As protein: CASSLATGPYEQYF.

The V call is TRBV28, the J call TRBJ1-2; D is perhaps TRBD1 (5 bases). The germline V gene has CDR1 MDHEN and CDR2 SYDVKM. This CDR3 region has 13 residues. V dropped 5 bases and J dropped 0 bases, with 7 bases sitting between them. CDR3 DNA: TGTGCCAGCAGTCTCAGGGCTAACTATGGCTACACCTTC. Protein: CASSLRANYGYTF.

The chain employs TRBV5-4 and TRBJ2-7; TRBD1 is a possible D gene (5 bases). Germline V gene data show CDR1 as SGHNT and CDR2 as YYREEE (reference sequence). Trimming took 4 bases from V and 4 from J, leaving 15 bases between them. The CDR3 extends over 14 amino acids. CDR3 in DNA: TGTGCCAGCAGCCTCACGTGGGGCAGTTACGAGCAGTACTTC. It yields the protein CASSLTWGSYEQYF.

This chain joins TRBV19 and TRBJ1-5, with 8 bases that match TRBD1. Germline CDR1 and CDR2: LNHDA and SQIVND (reference sequence). The CDR3 length is 14 residues. The J segment lost 4 bases and the V segment lost 6 bases, leaving 5 bases of the junction unmatched. The CDR3 DNA reads as TGTGCCAGTAGCTTACAGGGGGTGAATCAGCCCCAGCATTTT. Its protein is CASSLQGVNQPQHF.

The chain couples TRBV6-5 to TRBJ2-7; tentatively, D is TRBD1 (5 bases). Germline CDR1 MNHEY, CDR2 SVGAGI. Deletions cut 0 bases from V and 6 bases from J, with 12 bases between. The CDR3 covers 14 residues. The CDR3 is CASSYSQGQGEQYF. DNA for the CDR3: TGTGCCAGCAGTTACTCGCAGGGTCAAGGCGAGCAGTACTTC.

The V and J genes are TRBV18 and TRBJ1-2; no reliable D call. Germline CDR1 and CDR2: KGHSH and LQKENI. The ends were cut back, 0 bases at V and 5 bases at J, with 13 bases in the middle. There are 15 residues in the CDR3. The CDR3 DNA reads as TGTGCCAGCTCACCACCCGACATAAGCTGGTATGGCTACACCTTC. It translates to CASSPPDISWYGYTF. Full variable domain (rest looked up from reference TRBV18 and TRBJ1-2): NAGVMQNPRHLVRRRGQEARLRCSPMKGHSHVYWYRQLPEEGLKFMVYLQKENIIDESGMPKERFSAEFPKEGPSILRIQQVVRGDSAAYFCASSPPDISWYGYTFGSGTRLTVV.

This sequence joins TRBV7-9 and TRBJ1-2; tentatively, D is TRBD1 (6 bases). Per germline, CDR1 SEHNR and CDR2 FQNEAQ (reference sequence). Trimming took off 7 bases at V and 2 bases at J, with 17 bases between the two ends. The CDR3 spans 15 residues. This CDR3 reads CASTTIGGGNYGYTF. The CDR3, as DNA: TGTGCCAGCACCACCATTGGGGGCGGCAACTATGGCTACACCTTC.

The chain has TRBV10-3 and TRBJ1-5, with TRBD1 as a possible D gene (5 bases). This CDR3 is built from 17 residues. V was clipped by 4 bases and J by 2 bases, with 18 bases between them. Germline loops: CDR1 ENHRY, CDR2 SYGVKD. The CDR3 nucleotides are TGTGCCATCAGTGCTGGTGCGGGGGAGGACGGCAATCAGCCCCAGCATTTT. Residues: CAISAGAGEDGNQPQHF.

The chain recombines TRBV7-8 with TRBJ1-1; 7 bases agree with TRBD1. In germline, CDR1 is SGHVS, CDR2 FQNEAQ. The trim removed 3 bases at V and 11 bases at J, leaving 9 bases unmatched. The CDR3 is 13 residues long. The CDR3 reads CASSFLGGLRAFF. Written as DNA, the CDR3 is TGTGCCAGCAGCTTTCTAGGGGGCTTACGGGCTTTCTTT.

V and J are TRBV5-1 and TRBJ1-5, with 7 bases fitting TRBD1. Germline trimming cut 4 bases from V and 0 bases from J; bases unmatched to any gene: 4. CDR1 and CDR2 from the germline V gene are SGHRS and YFSETQ. The CDR3 has 15 amino acids. CDR3 region: CASSQGQDSNQPQHF. The DNA of the CDR3 is TGCGCCAGCAGCCAAGGACAGGATAGCAATCAGCCCCAGCATTTT.

The V gene is TRBV10-3, the J gene TRBJ1-2; tentatively, D is TRBD1 (5 bases). V was shortened by 5 bases and J by 5 bases, with 6 bases between the two germline ends. The CDR3 totals 11 residues. Germline lookup yields CDR1 ENHRY and CDR2 SYGVKD. CDR3 loop: CAISQGYGYTF. CDR3 coding DNA: TGTGCCATCAGTCAGGGTTATGGCTACACCTTC.

The chain recombines TRBV6-4 with TRBJ1-1; tentatively, D is TRBD1 (6 bases). From germline, CDR1 is MRHNA and CDR2 SNTAGT. Deletions cut 5 bases from V and 6 bases from J, with 13 bases between. This CDR3 region has 13 residues. This CDR3 is CASSSRGAAEAFF. CDR3 in DNA: TGTGCCAGCAGTTCGCGGGGGGCGGCTGAAGCTTTCTTT.

This CDR3 is CASSRSDRGNNQPQHF. The DNA for the CDR3 is TGTGCCAGTAGTAGGTCCGACAGGGGTAACAATCAGCCCCAGCATTTT. The chain couples TRBV19 to TRBJ1-5, with 8 bases matching TRBD1. The germline CDR1 and CDR2 sequences are LNHDA and SQIVND (reference sequence). This CDR3 is built from 16 residues. V shed 4 bases, J shed 3 bases, and the junction held 8 bases outside the gene matches.